These 29 T cell receptor beta chains were sequenced from one sample in a study of T cell changes during pregnancy in multiple sclerosis. Here immunoSEQ multiplex PCR was the method, and the copy in TCRdb shows in-frame clones only, minus some. The sample records about 52,000 clones, about 92% being singletons. Source: CD4+ T cells from peripheral blood mononuclear cells, taken in the third trimester of pregnancy. The receptors come from a female donor with multiple sclerosis, enrolled in a pregnancy study.

The genes are TRBV7-2 and TRBJ1-5, with D tentatively TRBD1 (5 bases). Per germline, CDR1 SGHTA and CDR2 FQGNSA. Trimming removed 5 bases from V and 5 bases from J, with 13 bases in between. The CDR3 has 14 amino acids. This chain's CDR3 is CASSPRRGDQPQHF. The CDR3 DNA follows: TGTGCCAGCAGCCCCCGCCGGGGGGATCAGCCCCAGCATTTT.

This clone has just one count. J is TRBJ2-5 and V is TRBV2; D is perhaps TRBD1 (6 bases). V shed 0 bases and J shed 5 bases, with 13 bases lying between them. The CDR3 has 15 residues. Per germline, CDR1 SNHLY and CDR2 FYNNEI. CDR3 bases: TGTGCCAGCAGTGAAGCGCAGGGGCGAGTGGAGACCCAGTACTTC. As protein: CASSEAQGRVETQYF. Combining the CDR3 with reference TRBV2 and TRBJ2-5 gives the whole variable domain EPEVTQTPSHQVTQMGQEVILRCVPISNHLYFYWYRQILGQKVEFLVSFYNNEISEKSEIFDDQFSVERPDGSNFTLKIRSTKLEDSAMYFCASSEAQGRVETQYFGPGTRLLVL.

The chain couples TRBV18 to TRBJ1-1; 10 positions agree with TRBD1. J gave up 0 bases and V 0 bases, and 10 bases lay outside the gene matches. CDR1 is KGHSH, CDR2 LQKENI, per germline. The CDR3 is 19 residues long. The CDR3 reads CASSPPGQGLGVMNTEAFF. The CDR3, as DNA: TGTGCCAGCTCACCACCGGGACAGGGGCTGGGCGTCATGAACACTGAAGCTTTCTTT.

V usage is TRBV5-4 and J usage is TRBJ2-5; 8 bases are a match to TRBD1. The CDR3 is 14 residues long. The germline gives CDR1 SGHNT, CDR2 YYREEE (reference sequence). The trim removed 2 bases at V and 2 bases at J, leaving 2 bases unmatched. CDR3 nucleotides: TGTGCCAGCAGCTTACGGACAGGGCAAGAGACCCAGTACTTC. Protein product: CASSLRTGQETQYF.

In nucleotides, the CDR3 is TGTGCCAGCAGCTTCGCGAGTGAAAAACTGTTTTTT. Protein sequence: CASSFASEKLFF. This chain links TRBV7-2 with TRBJ1-4; D not resolved. CDR1 and CDR2 (germline): SGHTA, FQGNSA. Deletions cut 3 bases from V and 7 bases from J, with 6 bases between. This CDR3 is built from 12 residues.

The V and J genes are TRBV5-4 and TRBJ2-4; 14 nucleotides match TRBD2. The germline CDR1 and CDR2 sequences are SGHNT and YYREEE (reference sequence). The CDR3 has 16 amino acids. V lost 4 bases to trimming and J lost 7 bases; unmatched junction nucleotides: 7. The CDR3 DNA reads TGTGCCAGCAGCGGACTAGCGGGGGGTGGTCGGAACATTCAGTACTTC. Residues: CASSGLAGGGRNIQYF. The full variable domain, its missing parts supplied by reference TRBV5-4 and TRBJ2-4, is ETGVTQSPTHLIKTRGQQVTLRCSSQSGHNTVSWYQQALGQGPQFIFQYYREEENGRGNFPPRFSGLQFPNYSSELNVNALELDDSALYLCASSGLAGGGRNIQYFGAGTRLSVL.

V usage is TRBV27 and J usage is TRBJ2-1, with D perhaps matching TRBD2 (6 bases). The germline CDR1 and CDR2 sequences are MNHEY and SMNVEV (reference sequence). The CDR3 consists of 15 residues. Trimming stripped 6 bases from V and 3 bases from J, with 15 bases between. The CDR3 here is CASSRSGLIYNEQFF. Written as DNA, the CDR3 is TGTGCCAGCAGCCGGTCGGGACTGATCTACAATGAGCAGTTCTTC.

This chain joins TRBV7-2 and TRBJ2-1, with 7 positions matching TRBD2. CDR1 is SGHTA, CDR2 FQGNSA, per germline. J gave up 7 bases and V 4 bases, and 4 bases lay outside the gene matches. The CDR3 loop spans 13 amino acids. This chain's CDR3 is CASSSRRGNEQFF. For the CDR3, the DNA is TGTGCCAGCAGCTCCCGGCGGGGGAATGAGCAGTTCTTC. The full variable domain, with the rest looked up from reference TRBV7-2 and TRBJ2-1, is GAGVSQSPSNKVTEKGKDVELRCDPISGHTALYWYRQSLGQGLEFLIYFQGNSAPDKSGLPSDRFSAERTGGSVSTLTIQRTQQEDSAVYLCASSSRRGNEQFFGPGTRLTVL.

J is TRBJ2-1 and V is TRBV4-3; D might be TRBD2 (5 bases). The CDR3 covers 15 residues. CDR1 LGHNA and CDR2 YSLEER come from the germline V gene. The germline V and J ends were trimmed by 1 base and 10 bases, with 17 bases remaining between them. The CDR3 loop is CASSQASTPGWEQFF. The CDR3 DNA reads TGCGCCAGCAGCCAAGCTAGCACCCCAGGATGGGAGCAGTTCTTC.

J is TRBJ2-1 and V is TRBV25-1; TRBD2 is a possible D gene (6 bases). Trimming removed 4 bases at V and 4 bases at J, with 20 bases between. Germline loops: CDR1 MGHDK, CDR2 SYGVNS. The CDR3 is 17 amino acids. The CDR3 region is CASSANPGLIPYNEQFF. The CDR3 nucleotides are TGTGCCAGCAGTGCCAATCCGGGACTTATACCTTACAATGAGCAGTTCTTC.

On this clone itself: Relative to the germline gene, one junction end is altered; a read error may explain this. The chain is built from TRBV29-1 and TRBJ2-1; a possible D gene is TRBD1 (5 bases). CDR1 is SQVTM, CDR2 ANQGSEA, per germline. CDR3 size: 14 residues. The CDR3 spells CSVGTQGSYNGQFF. The CDR3 bases are TGCAGCGTTGGGACCCAGGGTTCCTACAATGGGCAGTTCTTC.

The chain is built from TRBV7-3 and TRBJ1-1, with 7 positions matching TRBD1. CDR1 and CDR2 from the germline V gene are SGHTA and FQGTGA. The CDR3 is 15 residues long. J gave up 0 bases and V 3 bases, and 4 bases lay outside the gene matches. CDR3 residues: CASSFQGQLNTEAFF. CDR3 DNA sequence: TGTGCCAGCAGCTTCCAGGGACAGCTGAACACTGAAGCTTTCTTT.

The rearrangement joins TRBV4-1 to TRBJ1-4; 8 bases align to TRBD1. This CDR3 is built from 17 residues. After removal of 0 bases from V and 6 bases from J, the junction contained 9 bases not matched to a gene. Per the germline V gene, CDR1 is MGHRA and CDR2 is YSYEKL. Written as DNA, the CDR3 is TGCGCCAGCAGCCAAGAGAGGACAGGGACGTACGATGAAAAACTGTTTTTT. This encodes CASSQERTGTYDEKLFF.

The V and J genes are TRBV4-2 and TRBJ2-3, with a weak D call TRBD2 (6 bases). The CDR3 loop spans 16 amino acids. Trimming cost V 2 bases and J 1 base, with 13 bases left between them. Germline CDR1 LGHNA, CDR2 YNFKEQ. The CDR3 reads CASSQMASGGTDTQYF. CDR3 DNA sequence: TGTGCCAGCAGCCAAATGGCGTCGGGGGGCACAGATACGCAGTATTTT.

The chain employs TRBV11-2 and TRBJ2-7; D is uncertain. Trimming left V 2 bases short and J 4 bases short, with 6 bases between. The CDR3 covers 12 residues. The germline V gene has CDR1 SGHAT and CDR2 FQNNGV. CDR3 in amino acids: CASSLTRYEQYF. DNA for the CDR3: TGTGCCAGCAGCTTAACGAGATACGAGCAGTACTTC.

The chain couples TRBV9 to TRBJ2-1, with 10 bases identical to TRBD2. Germline V CDR1 and CDR2: SGDLS, YYNGEE. This CDR3 is 17 amino acids long. With 4 bases clipped from V and 2 bases from J, the junction kept 9 bases outside the gene matches. The CDR3 DNA sequence: TGTGCCAGCAGCCGGGGTAGCGGGGGGACTACCTACAATGAGCAGTTCTTC. Amino acid sequence: CASSRGSGGTTYNEQFF. Looking up the rest from reference TRBV9 and TRBJ2-1 gives the full variable domain: DSGVTQTPKHLITATGQRVTLRCSPRSGDLSVYWYQQSLDQGLQFLIQYYNGEERAKGNILERFSAQQFPDLHSELNLSSLELGDSALYFCASSRGSGGTTYNEQFFGPGTRLTVL.

The chain uses TRBV7-2 and TRBJ1-5, with unresolved D. V lost 4 bases, J lost 7 bases, and 17 bases lay in between. Germline CDR1 SGHTA, CDR2 FQGNSA. This CDR3 is built from 15 residues. This CDR3 is CASSSTGLMSQPQHF. CDR3 DNA sequence: TGTGCCAGCAGCTCCACCGGACTTATGAGCCAGCCCCAGCATTTT.

As DNA, the CDR3 is TGTGCCTGGAGTAAGGGGGTCCACGCTAGCACAGATACGCAGTATTTT. It yields the protein CAWSKGVHASTDTQYF. V is TRBV30 and J is TRBJ2-3; D is perhaps TRBD1 (6 bases). CDR3 length: 16 amino acids. The V end was cut by 2 bases, the J end by 0 bases, with 15 bases between. Looked up from germline, CDR1 is GTSNPN and CDR2 is SVGIG (reference sequence). Full variable domain (rest looked up from reference TRBV30 and TRBJ2-3): SQTIHQWPATLVQPVGSPLSLECTVEGTSNPNLYWYRQAAGRGLQLLFYSVGIGQISSEVPQNLSASRPQDRQFILSSKKLLLSDSGFYLCAWSKGVHASTDTQYFGPGTRLTVL.

The V gene is TRBV9, the J gene TRBJ2-1; TRBD2 matches 11 bases. From germline, CDR1 is SGDLS and CDR2 YYNGEE. V lost 4 bases and J lost 6; bases outside the gene matches: 12. The CDR3 runs to 17 residues. CDR3 protein: CASSPSAGSGGANEQFF. DNA for the CDR3: TGTGCCAGCAGCCCCTCCGCGGGTAGCGGGGGGGCCAATGAGCAGTTCTTC.

This clone was seen a single time. The V gene is TRBV4-3, the J gene TRBJ1-5, with TRBD1 identical over 7 bases. V lost 1 base, J lost 7 bases, and 4 bases stayed unmatched. CDR1 and CDR2 (germline): LGHNA, YSLEER. The CDR3 contains 14 residues. The CDR3 nucleotides are TGCGCCAGCAGCCAAGCGGAGACAGGGCAGCCCCAGCATTTT. Translating it yields CASSQAETGQPQHF.

The chain links TRBV21-1 to TRBJ1-2. TRBV21-1 is shown as a pseudogene. The CDR3 covers 11 residues. CDR3 amino acids: CASSTRYGYTF. The DNA for the CDR3 is TGTGCCAGCAGCACTCGCTATGGCTACACCTTC.

Here the CDR3 reads CASRPDRYSYEQYF. The CDR3 DNA reads as TGCGCCAGCAGACCTGACAGATACTCCTACGAGCAGTACTTC. This sequence joins TRBV5-1 and TRBJ2-7, with a weak D call TRBD1 (5 bases). The length of the CDR3 is 14 residues. Germline CDR1 is SGHRS and CDR2 is YFSETQ. V was trimmed by 5 bases and J by 0 bases, leaving 12 bases between them.

This chain links TRBV7-2 with TRBJ1-2, with a tentative D call TRBD1 (5 bases). The CDR3 covers 15 residues. Trimming took 5 bases from V and 6 from J, leaving 19 bases between them. Looked up from germline, CDR1 is SGHTA and CDR2 is FQGNSA. The DNA of the CDR3 is TGTGCCAGCAGCCCAGAACAGGTTGGGTTGCATGGCTACACCTTC. Translating it yields CASSPEQVGLHGYTF.

The chain is built from TRBV7-2 and TRBJ1-3, with a weak D call TRBD1 (6 bases). The germline CDR1 and CDR2 sequences are SGHTA and FQGNSA. V was trimmed by 1 base and J by 7 bases, leaving 17 bases between them. The CDR3 runs 16 residues. This chain's CDR3 is CASSLVPTGLRNTIYF. CDR3 in DNA: TGTGCCAGCAGCTTAGTGCCGACAGGCTTGAGGAACACCATATATTTT.

The chain links TRBV2 to TRBJ2-7, with TRBD1 identical over 8 bases. V gave up 10 bases and J gave up 3 bases; unmatched junction bases: 11. CDR1 and CDR2 (germline): SNHLY, FYNNEI. The CDR3 is 14 residues long. This CDR3 reads CATARQGRFYEQYF. DNA for the CDR3: TGTGCCACCGCGAGACAGGGGAGGTTCTACGAGCAGTACTTC.

With respect to this clone: This likely comes from a read error, as the CDR3 has no conserved phenylalanine or tryptophan at its end. The limits of the CDR3 on the DNA are not certain, so only TCRdb's listed CDR3 is given. J is TRBJ1-5 and V is TRBV6-4. Germline CDR1 is MRHNA and CDR2 is SNTAGT. The CDR3 length is 13 residues, termini included. CDR3 protein: CASSDGGHTDRGA.

J is TRBJ1-2 and V is TRBV30; a weak D match, TRBD1 (5 bases). Trimming took 0 bases from V and 5 from J, leaving 10 bases between them. CDR3 length: 13 amino acids. Germline lookup yields CDR1 GTSNPN and CDR2 SVGIG (reference sequence). The CDR3 DNA reads TGTGCCTGGAGTGTACTTGGGGGGTATGGCTACACCTTC. It yields the protein CAWSVLGGYGYTF.

The rearrangement joins TRBV18 to TRBJ2-3; 8 bases map to TRBD1. The CDR3 is 18 amino acids. Germline lookup yields CDR1 KGHSH and CDR2 LQKENI. Germline trimming cut 2 bases from V and 5 bases from J; bases unmatched to any gene: 15. CDR3 sequence reads: CASSPTRFGTGQGDTQYF. The CDR3 coding sequence is TGTGCCAGCTCACCAACCCGCTTTGGGACAGGCCAAGGAGATACGCAGTATTTT.

The V and J genes are TRBV18 and TRBJ2-7; 9 bases are shared with TRBD1. The CDR3 is 16 residues long. CDR1 is KGHSH and CDR2 is LQKENI in the germline V gene. V gave up 2 bases and J gave up 2 bases; unmatched junction bases: 7. DNA of the CDR3: TGTGCCAGCTCACCAGGTCGGGACAGGGTCCCCTACGAGCAGTACTTC. This codes for CASSPGRDRVPYEQYF.